This TCR beta chain originates from a study of blood T cell repertoires in COVID-19. In the study overall: There were acute and convalescent COVID-19 samples, and they came from the United States, Italy and Spain. T cells, B-cell-depleted T cells, or PBMCs provided the cDNA or gDNA that served as material.

Profiled with immunoSEQ multiplex PCR; TCRdb holds only in-frame clones, not every one. The sample yields around 200,000 clones, about 85% seen once. The CDR3 runs to 15 residues. The ends lost 6 bases at V and 2 bases at J; junction bases unmatched: 6. Per germline, CDR1 SQVTM and CDR2 ANQGSEA. Enrolled through a virtual design, the participants were between roughly 18 and 89 years of age and came from under 30 US areas. Recovered status applied to Cohort 3 donors who had two consecutive negative PCRs. It also applied to those with clearance or with symptom resolution. V gene TRBV29-1 combines with J gene TRBJ2-3; 12 positions agree with TRBD2. Sequencing was carried out using PBMCs or T cells enriched from blood (not recorded which). The sequence was collected from a woman aged 30 to 39 who had recovered from COVID-19. In nucleotides, the CDR3 is TGCAGCGTGCGAACTAGCGGGGGGTACACAGATACGCAGTATTTT. This gives the protein CSVRTSGGYTDTQYF.